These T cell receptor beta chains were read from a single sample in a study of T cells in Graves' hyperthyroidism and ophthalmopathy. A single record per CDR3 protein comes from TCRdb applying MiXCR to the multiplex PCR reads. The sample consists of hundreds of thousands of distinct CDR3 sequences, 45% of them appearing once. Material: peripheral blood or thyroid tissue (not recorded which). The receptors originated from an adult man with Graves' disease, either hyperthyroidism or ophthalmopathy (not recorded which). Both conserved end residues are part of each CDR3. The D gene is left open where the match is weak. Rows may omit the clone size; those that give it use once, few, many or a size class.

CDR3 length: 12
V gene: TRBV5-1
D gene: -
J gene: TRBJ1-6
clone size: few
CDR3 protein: CASSPFGEALHF
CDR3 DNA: TGCGCCAGCAGCCCATTCGGTGAAGCCCTCCACTTT

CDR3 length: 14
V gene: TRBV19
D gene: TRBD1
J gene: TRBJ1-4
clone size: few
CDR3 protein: CASTRGGGNEKLFF
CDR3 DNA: TGTGCCAGTACCCGAGGGGGCGGTAATGAAAAACTGTTTTTT

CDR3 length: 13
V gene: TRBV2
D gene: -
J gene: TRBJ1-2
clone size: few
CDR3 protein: CASSPSSIYGYTF
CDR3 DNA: TGTGCCAGCAGTCCGTCCTCTATCTATGGCTACACCTTC

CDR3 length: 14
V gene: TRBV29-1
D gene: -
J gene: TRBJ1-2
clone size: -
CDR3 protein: CSVEELGTTGGCTF
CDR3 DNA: TGCAGCGTTGAAGAGTTAGGAACCACGGGGGGCTGCACCTTC

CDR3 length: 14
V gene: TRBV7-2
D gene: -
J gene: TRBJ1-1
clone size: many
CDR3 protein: CASSLGVGGSEAFF
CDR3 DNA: TGTGCCAGCAGCTTAGGGGTAGGGGGTTCTGAAGCTTTCTTT

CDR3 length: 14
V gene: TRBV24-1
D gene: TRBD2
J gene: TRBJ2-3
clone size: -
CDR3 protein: CATSKTSGTDTQYF
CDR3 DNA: TGTGCCACCAGTAAGACTAGCGGCACAGATACGCAGTATTTT

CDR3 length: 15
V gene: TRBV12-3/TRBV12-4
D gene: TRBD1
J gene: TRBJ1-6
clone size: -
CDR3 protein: CASRRDRVSGSPLHF
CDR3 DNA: TGTGCCAGCAGAAGGGACAGGGTGTCGGGATCACCCCTCCACTTT

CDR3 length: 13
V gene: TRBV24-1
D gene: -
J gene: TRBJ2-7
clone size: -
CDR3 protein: CAISQDRGYEQYF
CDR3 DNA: TGTGCCATCAGCCAAGATCGGGGCTACGAGCAGTACTTC

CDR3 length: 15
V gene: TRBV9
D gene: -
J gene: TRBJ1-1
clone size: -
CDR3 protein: CASSVGGGADTEAFF
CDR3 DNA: TGTGCCAGCAGCGTAGGGGGGGGCGCGGACACTGAAGCTTTCTTT

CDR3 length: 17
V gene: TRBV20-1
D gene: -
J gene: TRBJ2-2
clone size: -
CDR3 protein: CSARDGGGGRSTGELFF
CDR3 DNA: TGCAGTGCTAGAGATGGGGGGGGGGGGCGCAGCACCGGGGAGCTGTTTTTT

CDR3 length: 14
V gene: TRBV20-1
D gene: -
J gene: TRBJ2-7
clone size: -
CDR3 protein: CSARKGGPWGEQYF
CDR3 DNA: TGCAGTGCTAGAAAGGGAGGACCCTGGGGCGAGCAGTACTTC

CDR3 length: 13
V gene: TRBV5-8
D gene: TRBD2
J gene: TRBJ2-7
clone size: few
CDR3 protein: CASSWGRAYEQYF
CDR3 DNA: TGTGCCAGCAGCTGGGGGAGGGCCTACGAGCAGTACTTC

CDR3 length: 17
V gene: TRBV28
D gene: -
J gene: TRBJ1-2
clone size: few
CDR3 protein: CASSLSPQETLNYGYTF
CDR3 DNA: TGTGCCAGCAGTTTATCCCCACAGGAAACACTTAACTATGGCTACACCTTC

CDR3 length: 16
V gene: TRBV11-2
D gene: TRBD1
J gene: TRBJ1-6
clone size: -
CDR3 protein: CASSLRMGQYNSPLHF
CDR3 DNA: TGTGCCAGCAGCTTAAGGATGGGACAGTACAATTCACCCCTCCACTTT

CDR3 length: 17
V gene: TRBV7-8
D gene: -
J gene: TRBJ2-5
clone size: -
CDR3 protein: CASGHGGVPRPGETQYF
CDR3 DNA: TGCGCCAGCGGTCACGGCGGGGTACCACGACCCGGGGAGACCCAGTACTTC

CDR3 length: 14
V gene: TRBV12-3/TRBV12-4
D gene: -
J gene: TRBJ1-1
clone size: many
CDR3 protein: CASSLRAGDTEAFF
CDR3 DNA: TGTGCCAGCAGTTTAAGGGCAGGGGACACTGAAGCTTTCTTT

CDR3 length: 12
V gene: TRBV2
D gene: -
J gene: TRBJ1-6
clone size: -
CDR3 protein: CAISSVNSPLHF
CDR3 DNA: TGTGCCATCAGTTCAGTAAATTCACCCCTCCACTTT

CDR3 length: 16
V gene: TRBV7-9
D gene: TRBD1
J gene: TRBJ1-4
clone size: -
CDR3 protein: CASSLGHRGSNEKLFF
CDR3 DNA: TGTGCCAGCAGCTTGGGTCACAGGGGAAGTAATGAAAAACTGTTTTTT

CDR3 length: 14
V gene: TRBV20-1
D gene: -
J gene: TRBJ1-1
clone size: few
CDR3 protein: CSARGGDAGTEAFF
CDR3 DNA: TGCAGTGCTAGAGGGGGGGATGCGGGCACTGAAGCTTTCTTT

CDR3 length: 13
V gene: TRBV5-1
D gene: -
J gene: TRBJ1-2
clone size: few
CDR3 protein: CASSNDGNYGYTF
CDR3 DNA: TGCGCCAGCAGCAACGACGGAAACTATGGCTACACCTTC

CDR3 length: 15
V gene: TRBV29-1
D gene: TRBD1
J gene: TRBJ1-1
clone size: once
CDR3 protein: CSVGRDRVKNTEAFF
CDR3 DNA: TGCAGCGTTGGAAGGGACAGGGTGAAGAACACTGAAGCTTTCTTT

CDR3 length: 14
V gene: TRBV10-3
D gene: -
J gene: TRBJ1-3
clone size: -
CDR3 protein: CAISRQGPRDTIYF
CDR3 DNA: TGTGCCATCAGTCGTCAGGGACCCCGGGACACCATATATTTT